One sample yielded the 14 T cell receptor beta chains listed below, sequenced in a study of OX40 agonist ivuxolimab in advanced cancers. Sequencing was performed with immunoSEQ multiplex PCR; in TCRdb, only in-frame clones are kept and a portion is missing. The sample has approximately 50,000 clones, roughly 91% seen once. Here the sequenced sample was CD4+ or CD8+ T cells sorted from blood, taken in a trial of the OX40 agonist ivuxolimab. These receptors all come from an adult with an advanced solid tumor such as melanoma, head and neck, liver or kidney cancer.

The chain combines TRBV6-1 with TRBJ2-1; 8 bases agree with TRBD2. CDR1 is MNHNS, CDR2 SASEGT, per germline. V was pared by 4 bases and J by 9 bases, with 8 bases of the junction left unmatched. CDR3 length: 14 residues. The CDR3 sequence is CASSVEAGAGEQFF. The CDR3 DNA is TGTGCCAGCAGTGTCGAAGCGGGAGCTGGTGAGCAGTTCTTC.

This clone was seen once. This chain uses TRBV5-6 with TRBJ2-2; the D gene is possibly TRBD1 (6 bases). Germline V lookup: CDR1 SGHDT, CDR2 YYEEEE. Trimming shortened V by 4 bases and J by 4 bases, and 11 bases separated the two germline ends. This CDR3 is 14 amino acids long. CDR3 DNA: TGTGCCAGCAGCATTCAGGGGAGCACCGGGGAGCTGTTTTTT. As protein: CASSIQGSTGELFF.

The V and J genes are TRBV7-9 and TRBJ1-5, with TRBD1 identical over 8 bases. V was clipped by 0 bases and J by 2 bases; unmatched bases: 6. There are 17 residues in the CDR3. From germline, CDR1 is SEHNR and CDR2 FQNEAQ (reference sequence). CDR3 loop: CASSLATGDVGNQPQHF. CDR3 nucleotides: TGTGCCAGCAGCTTAGCGACAGGGGATGTAGGCAATCAGCCCCAGCATTTT.

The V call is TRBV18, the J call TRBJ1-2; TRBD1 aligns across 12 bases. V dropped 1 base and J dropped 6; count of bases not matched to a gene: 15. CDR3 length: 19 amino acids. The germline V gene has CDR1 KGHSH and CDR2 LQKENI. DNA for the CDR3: TGTGCCAGCTCACCACGTCTAATTGGGACAGGGGGCGCCGGGAATGGCTACACCTTC. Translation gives CASSPRLIGTGGAGNGYTF.

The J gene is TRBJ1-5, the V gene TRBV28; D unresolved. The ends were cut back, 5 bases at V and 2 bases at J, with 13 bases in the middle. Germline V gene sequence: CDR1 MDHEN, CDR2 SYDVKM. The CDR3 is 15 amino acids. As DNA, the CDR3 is TGTGCCAGCAGTCCCACGGGGTCGGGCAATCAGCCCCAGCATTTT. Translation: CASSPTGSGNQPQHF. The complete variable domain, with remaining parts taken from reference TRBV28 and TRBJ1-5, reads DVKVTQSSRYLVKRTGEKVFLECVQDMDHENMFWYRQDPGLGLRLIYFSYDVKMKEKGDIPEGYSVSREKKERFSLILESASTNQTSMYLCASSPTGSGNQPQHFGDGTRLSIL.

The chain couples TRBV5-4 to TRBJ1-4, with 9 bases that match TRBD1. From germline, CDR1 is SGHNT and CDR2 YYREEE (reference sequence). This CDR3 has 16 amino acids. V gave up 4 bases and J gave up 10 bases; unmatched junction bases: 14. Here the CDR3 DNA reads TGTGCCAGCAGCGAGACCAAGACAGGGGGAACTTTAAAACTGTTTTTT. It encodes CASSETKTGGTLKLFF.

This CDR3 reads CASADRGSSTDTQYF. CDR3 DNA: TGTGCCAGCGCCGACAGGGGCTCTAGCACAGATACGCAGTATTTT. The chain combines TRBV6-5 with TRBJ2-3; TRBD1 aligns across 8 bases. Germline trimming cut 8 bases from V and 0 bases from J; bases unmatched to any gene: 7. The germline CDR1 and CDR2 sequences are MNHEY and SVGAGI. The CDR3 is 15 residues long.

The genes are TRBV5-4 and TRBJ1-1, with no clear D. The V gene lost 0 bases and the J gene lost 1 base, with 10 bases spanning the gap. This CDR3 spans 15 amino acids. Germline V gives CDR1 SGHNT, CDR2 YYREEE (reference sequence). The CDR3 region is CASSLEAGRNTEAFF. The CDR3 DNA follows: TGTGCCAGCAGCTTGGAGGCGGGGAGGAACACTGAAGCTTTCTTT.

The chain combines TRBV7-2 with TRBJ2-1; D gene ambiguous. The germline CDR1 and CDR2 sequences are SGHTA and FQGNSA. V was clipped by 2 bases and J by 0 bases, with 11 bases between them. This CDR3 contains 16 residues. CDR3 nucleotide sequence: TGTGCCAGCAGCTTAACACACCCGAGCTCCTACAATGAGCAGTTCTTC. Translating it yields CASSLTHPSSYNEQFF. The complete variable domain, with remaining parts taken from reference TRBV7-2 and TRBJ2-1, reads GAGVSQSPSNKVTEKGKDVELRCDPISGHTALYWYRQSLGQGLEFLIYFQGNSAPDKSGLPSDRFSAERTGGSVSTLTIQRTQQEDSAVYLCASSLTHPSSYNEQFFGPGTRLTVL.

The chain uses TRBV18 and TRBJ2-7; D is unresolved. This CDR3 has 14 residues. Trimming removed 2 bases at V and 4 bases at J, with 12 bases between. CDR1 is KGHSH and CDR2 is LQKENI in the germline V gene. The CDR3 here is CASSPKPLGYEQYF. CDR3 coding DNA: TGTGCCAGCTCACCAAAGCCGTTGGGATACGAGCAGTACTTC.

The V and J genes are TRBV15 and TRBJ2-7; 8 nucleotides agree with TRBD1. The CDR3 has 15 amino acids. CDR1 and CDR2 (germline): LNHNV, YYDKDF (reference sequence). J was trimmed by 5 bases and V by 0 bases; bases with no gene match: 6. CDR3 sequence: CATSRDNRGFNEQYF. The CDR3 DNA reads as TGTGCCACCAGCAGAGATAACAGGGGGTTTAACGAGCAGTACTTC.

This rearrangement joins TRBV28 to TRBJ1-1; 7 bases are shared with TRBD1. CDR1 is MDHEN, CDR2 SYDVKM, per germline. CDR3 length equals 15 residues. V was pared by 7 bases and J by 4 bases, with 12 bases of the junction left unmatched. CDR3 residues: CASKTDRAGVTEAFF. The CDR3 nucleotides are TGTGCCAGCAAAACCGACAGGGCAGGGGTCACTGAAGCTTTCTTT.

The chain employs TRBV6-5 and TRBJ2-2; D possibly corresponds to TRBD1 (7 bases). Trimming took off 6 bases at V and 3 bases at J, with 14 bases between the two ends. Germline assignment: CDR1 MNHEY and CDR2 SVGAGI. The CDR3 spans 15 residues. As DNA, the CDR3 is TGTGCCAGCAGATGGAGGGGGCAGGACACCGGGGAGCTGTTTTTT. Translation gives CASRWRGQDTGELFF.

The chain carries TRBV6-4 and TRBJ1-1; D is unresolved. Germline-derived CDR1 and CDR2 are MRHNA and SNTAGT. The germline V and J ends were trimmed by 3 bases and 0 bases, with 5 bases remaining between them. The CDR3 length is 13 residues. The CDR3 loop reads CASSETMNTEAFF. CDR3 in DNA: TGTGCCAGCAGTGAAACCATGAACACTGAAGCTTTCTTT.